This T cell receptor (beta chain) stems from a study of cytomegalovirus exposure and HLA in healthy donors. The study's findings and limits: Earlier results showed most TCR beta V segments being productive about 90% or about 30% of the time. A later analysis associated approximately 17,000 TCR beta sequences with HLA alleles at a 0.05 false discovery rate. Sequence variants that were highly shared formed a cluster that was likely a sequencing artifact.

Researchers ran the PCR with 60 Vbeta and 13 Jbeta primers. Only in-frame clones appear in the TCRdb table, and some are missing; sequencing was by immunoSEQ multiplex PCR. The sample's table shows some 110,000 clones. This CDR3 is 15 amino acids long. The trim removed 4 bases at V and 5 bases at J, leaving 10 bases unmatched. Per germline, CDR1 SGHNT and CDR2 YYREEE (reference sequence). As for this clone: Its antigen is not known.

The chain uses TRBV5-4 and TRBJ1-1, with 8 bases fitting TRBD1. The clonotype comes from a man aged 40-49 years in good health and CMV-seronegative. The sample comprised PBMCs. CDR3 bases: TGTGCCAGCAGCGTAGGGACAGGCCGTTGGACTGAAGCTTTCTTT. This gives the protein CASSVGTGRWTEAFF.